The rows below give T cell receptor beta chains drawn from one sample of a study of T-cell memory formation after mild COVID-19. TCRdb re-analysed the 5' RACE reads in MiXCR, keeping a single row per CDR3 protein. The repertoire holds about 340,000 distinct CDR3 sequences, with 10% to 15% as singletons. Sequenced: PBMCs or a T cell subset sorted from them (not recorded which). The receptors come from a young man who had mild COVID-19 (a few samples of this study predate the infection). Cell type and time point are not known. CDR3s leave out the opening cysteine and the closing phenylalanine or tryptophan.

v_call,j_call,cdr3_aa
TRBV5-1,TRBJ2-3,ASSRGIGDTQY
TRBV5-1,TRBJ1-4,ASRKWDSGEKLF
TRBV2,TRBJ2-7,ASQGGQGGYEQY
TRBV18,TRBJ2-1,ASSPSRGIVYNEQF
TRBV5-1,TRBJ1-1,ASSYREGNTEAF
TRBV4-1,TRBJ1-5,ASSQDSAGSNQPQH
TRBV19,TRBJ1-6,ASTVWGNSPLH
TRBV25-1,TRBJ2-7,ASSLPGQGVGEQY
TRBV7-2,TRBJ2-7,ASSLAWGAYEQY
TRBV2,TRBJ2-2,ASSEARLKNTGELF
TRBV4-3,TRBJ2-7,ASSQEASTSYEQY
TRBV20-1,TRBJ2-5,SASPGMVETQY
TRBV3-1,TRBJ2-1,ASSRGLGDEQF
TRBV4-2,TRBJ1-4,ASSQDNRISGQKLF
TRBV7-2,TRBJ1-2,ASSLGGTDNYGYT
TRBV7-2,TRBJ2-3,ASSLDVGYDSTDTQY
TRBV12-3/TRBV12-4,TRBJ1-1,ASSFGGVVANTEAF
TRBV9,TRBJ2-5,ASSVTEETQY
TRBV7-2,TRBJ1-2,ASSHVDRAHYGYT
TRBV25-1,TRBJ2-4,ASSASVGPDIQY
TRBV29-1,TRBJ2-2,SVERANTGELF
TRBV20-1,TRBJ2-1,SARGSSGETYNEQF
TRBV9,TRBJ2-1,ASSVQILNEQF
TRBV11-1,TRBJ2-1,ASSLGLAGKDEQF
TRBV7-8,TRBJ2-3,ASSALAGGITDTQY
TRBV5-4,TRBJ1-1,ASSSTTPTGGTEAF
TRBV5-1,TRBJ1-4,ASSNPEGANEKLF
TRBV7-9,TRBJ2-1,ASSPGVGGAKQF
TRBV7-2,TRBJ2-2,ASSLWSRPGELF
TRBV5-1,TRBJ1-6,ASSLDQGGKSPLH
TRBV3-1,TRBJ2-7,ASSQPTAGSYEQY
TRBV6-2/TRBV6-3,TRBJ2-3,ASSYGVVGTQY
TRBV5-1,TRBJ2-1,ASSLEVLAGHNEQF
TRBV9,TRBJ1-2,ASSVGAGQYGYT
TRBV5-6,TRBJ2-1,ASCSGGTYNEQF
TRBV7-2,TRBJ1-2,ASSWIRDTHYGYT
TRBV3-1,TRBJ2-5,ASSQGTSGGPQETQY
TRBV4-2,TRBJ1-5,ASSQTGEGGLQH
TRBV20-1,TRBJ1-5,SARGANQPQH
TRBV19,TRBJ1-4,ASSRTMGATNEKLF
TRBV4-3,TRBJ1-1,ASSQVGGETEAF
TRBV7-2,TRBJ2-5,ASSLEEETQY
TRBV19,TRBJ1-4,ASSQRPGAGGNEKLF